This entry describes one T cell receptor (beta chain). In the authors' methods: Reference gene primer amplification gave estimated nucleated cell counts. Data came from immunoSEQ multiplex PCR; TCRdb stores just in-frame clones and leaves some out. The V and J calls and clone size come from that table; D and trimming were worked out from the DNA. Among a few hundred thousand clones listed, around 90% were seen once. The data stem from a study of blood T cell repertoires in COVID-19. Across the study: Samples of COVID-19 (acute and convalescent) were obtained from the United States, Italy and Spain.

The germline V and J ends were trimmed by 1 base and 2 bases, with 7 bases remaining between them. CDR1 is KGHDR and CDR2 is SFDVKD in the germline V gene. The CDR3 sequence is 15 residues long. The sample taken for sequencing was peripheral blood. The V and J genes are TRBV24-1 and TRBJ2-2, with a tentative D call TRBD1 (5 bases). The receptor was derived from a woman between 25 and 40 years old with COVID-19, enrolled during active disease. The DNA of the CDR3 is TGTGCCACCAGTGATTTAAGGACAAACACCGGGGAGCTGTTTTTT. It specifies CATSDLRTNTGELFF.